Listed here are 12 T cell receptor beta chains from one sample, sequenced in a study of cytomegalovirus exposure and HLA in healthy donors. PCR primers comprised 60 Vbeta and 13 Jbeta primers. This table comes from immunoSEQ multiplex PCR, and its TCRdb copy is limited to in-frame clones, with some not included. The repertoire consists of approximately 190,000 clones, with about nine tenths occurring once and the leading ten covering 1% to 1.5%. Sequencing was performed on PBMCs. The receptors were gathered from a man aged 25 to 45 in good health and CMV-seronegative.

J is TRBJ1-1 and V is TRBV6-6; possible D gene TRBD1, 5 bases. The CDR3 runs 11 residues. Per the germline V gene, CDR1 is MNHNY and CDR2 is SVGAGI (reference sequence). V was cut by 8 bases and J by 3 bases, with 7 bases left in between. The CDR3 DNA sequence: TGTGCCAGCGACAGCGACACTGAAGCTTTCTTT. Residues: CASDSDTEAFF.

The chain links TRBV7-6 to TRBJ2-7; 9 bases map to TRBD1. Trimming cost V 5 bases and J 1 base; bases outside gene matches: 6. CDR3 length: 15 residues. Per germline, CDR1 SGHVS and CDR2 FNYEAQ. CDR3 sequence reads: CASSPRTGDSYEQYF. The DNA of the CDR3 is TGTGCCAGCAGCCCTAGGACAGGGGATTCCTACGAGCAGTACTTC.

The chain couples TRBV6-5 to TRBJ1-4; D is undetermined. The CDR3 runs 12 residues. The V and J ends lost 5 bases and 12 bases respectively, with 13 bases between them. CDR1 is MNHEY and CDR2 is SVGAGI in the germline V gene. CDR3 in amino acids: CASSTRSRQLFF. In nucleotides, the CDR3 is TGTGCCAGCAGTACCAGAAGTCGTCAACTGTTTTTT.

The chain links TRBV7-9 to TRBJ2-1, with TRBD2 matching 10 bases. Trimming cost V 10 bases and J 4 bases; bases outside gene matches: 16. CDR1 and CDR2 (germline): SEHNR, FQNEAQ (reference sequence). The CDR3 totals 17 residues. The DNA of the CDR3 is TGTGCCATTAAGGAGGGGCAGCGGGGGGGACCATACAATGAGCAGTTCTTC. Its translation is CAIKEGQRGGPYNEQFF.

This chain connects TRBV27 to TRBJ2-7, with a tentative D call TRBD2 (5 bases). CDR3 length: 17 residues. Per germline, CDR1 MNHEY and CDR2 SMNVEV (reference sequence). V lost 5 bases and J 2 bases, leaving 22 bases between the germline ends. Here the CDR3 DNA reads TGTGCCAGCAGTCGGAGTAGCTGGGGAGCAAATACCTACGAGCAGTACTTC. This translates into CASSRSSWGANTYEQYF.

The CDR3 bases are TGCAGCGCCTGGGCCTCAAACACTGAAGCTTTCTTT. Amino acids: CSAWASNTEAFF. The chain combines TRBV29-1 with TRBJ1-1; D remains ambiguous. The CDR3 is made up of 12 amino acids. V was shortened by 7 bases and J by 2 bases, with 11 bases between the two germline ends. The germline gives CDR1 SQVTM, CDR2 ANQGSEA.

This sequence joins TRBV19 and TRBJ1-2; D possibly corresponds to TRBD1 (5 bases). CDR1 and CDR2 (germline): LNHDA, SQIVND (reference sequence). V was clipped by 5 bases and J by 3 bases, with 10 bases between them. The CDR3 has 13 residues. This CDR3 is CASSPWGDYGYTF. CDR3 nucleotide sequence: TGTGCCAGTAGTCCTTGGGGGGACTATGGCTACACCTTC.

This chain connects TRBV2 to TRBJ1-2; perhaps TRBD1 as D (5 bases). Trimming removed 6 bases at V and 6 bases at J, with 11 bases between. This CDR3 spans 12 amino acids. CDR1 and CDR2 (germline): SNHLY, FYNNEI. CDR3 in amino acids: CASRDGGDGYTF. CDR3 DNA sequence: TGTGCCAGCAGGGACGGAGGGGATGGCTACACCTTC.

The chain has TRBV9 and TRBJ1-2; TRBD1 aligns across 8 bases. V was clipped by 0 bases and J by 0 bases; unmatched bases: 13. This CDR3 is 19 amino acids long. Germline V gives CDR1 SGDLS, CDR2 YYNGEE. CDR3 DNA sequence: TGTGCCAGCAGCGTAGACCTTCCGGGACAGGACACAGCTAACTATGGCTACACCTTC. This codes for CASSVDLPGQDTANYGYTF.

This chain connects TRBV11-2 to TRBJ2-1; D is undetermined. The CDR3 contains 11 residues. Deletions cut 3 bases from V and 14 bases from J, with 11 bases between. CDR1 SGHAT and CDR2 FQNNGV come from the germline V gene. DNA for the CDR3: TGTGCCAGCAGCTTGCCTGCCGCTAAGTTCTTC. It yields the protein CASSLPAAKFF. The variable domain in full, with the rest retrieved from reference TRBV11-2 and TRBJ2-1, is EAGVAQSPRYKIIEKRQSVAFWCNPISGHATLYWYQQILGQGPKLLIQFQNNGVVDDSQLPKDRFSAERLKGVDSTLKIQPAKLEDSAVYLCASSLPAAKFFGPGTRLTVL.

The chain couples TRBV15 to TRBJ1-1; D uncertain. Germline V gives CDR1 LNHNV, CDR2 YYDKDF (reference sequence). V gave up 0 bases and J gave up 3 bases, with 8 bases separating them. The CDR3 has 14 amino acids. The CDR3 sequence is CATSRERIDTEAFF. The DNA of the CDR3 is TGTGCCACCAGCAGAGAGCGGATCGACACTGAAGCTTTCTTT.

V and J are TRBV28 and TRBJ2-5, with no clear D. Germline values: CDR1 MDHEN, CDR2 SYDVKM. With 3 bases removed from V and 5 bases from J, the gap between germline ends came to 16 bases. The CDR3 sequence is 15 residues long. Here the CDR3 DNA reads TGTGCCAGCAGTTTTTCCCCGAGACCCGGGGAGACCCAGTACTTC. Amino acids: CASSFSPRPGETQYF.